This T cell receptor beta chain was obtained from a study of T cell responses to AZD1222 COVID-19 vaccine. Study results and limitations: Dominant CD4 TCR responses targeted spike regions 160-218 and 743-854. The donor cohort was predominantly white British with a female majority, and clonal diversity may have been underestimated. The peak T cell response came first, and repertoires were sampled only after it. Seropositive AZD1222 recipients at baseline numbered only five or six.

A word on this clone: Its antigen is undetermined.

The V segment lost 5 bases and the J segment 1 base; nucleotides outside the gene matches: 7. The CDR3 is 15 residues long. CDR1 and CDR2 from the germline V gene are MDHEN and SYDVKM. Libraries were prepared by immunoSEQ multiplex PCR; TCRdb keeps only in-frame clonotypes and omits some of them. The sample lists about 150,000 clones; about 91% were seen once. The clonotype comes from an adult in good health. V gene TRBV28 combines with J gene TRBJ2-7; 8 positions match TRBD1. The sample here was peripheral blood, taken on day 0 of AZD1222 vaccination. The CDR3 DNA reads TGTGCCAGCAGTAACCGACAGGGGAGATCCTACGAGCAGTACTTC. Its protein product is CASSNRQGRSYEQYF.